The sequence of this T cell receptor beta chain was determined in a study of glioma-infiltrating T cells after dendritic cell vaccination. Study observations and caveats: Only a small number of patients had complete blood and tumor samples.

Up to about 2 ug genomic DNA was used for TCRB CDR3 amplification. The method was immunoSEQ multiplex PCR; TCRdb's version includes in-frame clones alone and lacks a portion of them. Of tens of thousands of clones listed, roughly four fifths are singletons. The CDR3 is 20 residues long. Germline CDR1 and CDR2: LGHNA and YNFKEQ. V was pared by 0 bases and J by 4 bases, with 24 bases between. Details on this clone: Its antigen is not known.

The chain combines TRBV4-2 with TRBJ2-2; D possibly corresponds to TRBD2 (6 bases). The TCR was taken from a human donor with glioblastoma. The sample consisted of blood, taken before dendritic cell vaccination. The DNA of the CDR3 is TGTGCCAGCAGCCAAGACCCCGCAGGCGGATTCACGGGGGTCACCGGGGAGCTGTTTTTT. Its translation: CASSQDPAGGFTGVTGELFF.